This T cell receptor beta chain was captured in a study of T-cell reconstitution after alpha-beta-depleted transplantation in children. Whole-study findings and limits: T-cell numbers and diversity, one year after transplant, stemmed largely from T cells that were newly produced. Reportedly, roughly two months post-transplant, alpha-beta T cells arose from several hundred expanded graft clones. Some patients' high day-60 TCRbeta diversity was attributed to recipient cells surviving conditioning.

V lost 7 bases to trimming and J lost 2 bases, with 18 bases between them. The CDR3 is made up of 16 amino acids. Per the germline V gene, CDR1 is SEHNR and CDR2 is FQNEAQ (reference sequence). Preparation of the TCRbeta library involved a method that used unique molecular identifiers. TCRdb re-called the PCR reads with MiXCR, one entry per CDR3 protein. The table includes 440,000 or so distinct CDR3 sequences, approximately 41% detected once. About this clonotype: Its specificity is not known.

The TCR was taken from a girl aged 2-10 years with aplastic anemia, due to receive a stem cell transplant. The input for sequencing was PBMCs, taken before TCRalphabeta/CD19-depleted stem cell transplant. This chain connects TRBV7-9 to TRBJ2-1, with no clear D. CDR3 nucleotide sequence: TGTGCCAGCAAACCGGGCGCGGTCGTGGCCTACAATGAGCAGTTCTTC. Its translation: CASKPGAVVAYNEQFF.